This TCR beta chain was profiled in a study of blood T cell repertoires in COVID-19. Sequencing used immunoSEQ multiplex PCR; TCRdb keeps in-frame clones, though not all of them. This sample carries 130,000 or so clones, about four fifths of them seen once, and the ten largest clones take about 1.6%. Specimen: peripheral blood. The sequence was obtained from a human donor in a cohort sampled during active COVID-19.

The CDR3 loop reads CASSLEGAGGELFF. The CDR3 bases are TGTGCCAGCAGCCTGGAGGGGGCAGGCGGGGAGCTGTTTTTT. The V and J genes are TRBV7-3 and TRBJ2-2, with D tentatively TRBD1 (7 bases). V was pared by 5 bases and J by 7 bases, with 14 bases between. In germline, CDR1 is SGHTA, CDR2 FQGTGA. There are 14 residues in the CDR3.